This T cell receptor beta chain is drawn from a study of PD-L1 blockade in urothelial cancer. Study-wide background: After treatment start, blood was analyzed at 3 weeks (second dose) and at 6 weeks.

Time point reported: peripheral blood 6 weeks after treatment start. The cohort comprised individuals with locally advanced or metastatic urothelial carcinoma. Study-level results: Durable benefit accompanied greater 3-week expansion of tumor-associated blood clones.

Repertoires were generated with immunoSEQ multiplex PCR, while TCRdb's copy carries only in-frame clones and drops some. The table lists more than 95,000 clones, around 89% of them singletons. A word on this clone: Its antigen is not known.

The CDR3 has 17 residues. Between the trimmed V and J ends, which lost 6 bases and 2 bases, there was a span of 20 bases. Per germline, CDR1 SGHTA and CDR2 FQGNSA. This receptor was identified in a man between 60 and 75 years old with urothelial cancer. Sequencing used PBMCs, obtained around atezolizumab (anti-PD-L1) treatment. V is TRBV7-2 and J is TRBJ2-1; D perhaps matches TRBD1 (7 bases). The CDR3 loop is CASSQGGWQSPYNEQFF. Here the CDR3 DNA reads TGTGCCAGCAGTCAGGGGGGTTGGCAGAGCCCCTACAATGAGCAGTTCTTC.